This T cell receptor (beta chain) was sequenced for a study of blood T cell repertoires in COVID-19 (dated by TCRdb to the early 2020s). A note on the overall study: Samples from collaborators originated in the United States, Italy and Spain and spanned both the acute and convalescent phases of COVID-19. The material from the prospective study consisted of cDNA or gDNA derived from T cells, B-cell-depleted T cells, or PBMCs. The dataset comprised deeply sampled blood TCRbeta repertoires from subjects exposed to, actively infected with, or recovered from COVID-19. The repertoires were released in a freely available public database meant as a resource for research on the immune response to SARS-CoV-2. Samples came from the ongoing ImmuneRACE study (first 160 participants) plus 1,254 subjects from 6 global collaborators. A de-identified subject ID, COVID-19 status, age in years and sex were almost always included in the sample metadata. Where HLA class I and class II types were available, the types were taken from metadata supplied by the sample provider, not from assay-based typing. General findings and caveats noted by the study authors: How much clinical and demographic metadata was included differed by source and by participant, and the metadata was provided uncurated.

TCRbeta CDR3 regions were amplified from genomic DNA by means of the immunoSEQ Assay, a bias-controlled multiplex PCR. The original pipeline was this. Within the assay, amplification of reference gene primers was used to estimate how many nucleated cells each sample contained. Sequence reads were collapsed and filtered to measure the absolute abundance of every unique TCRbeta CDR3 rearrangement. Productive Simpson clonality was computed per sample as the square root of Simpson's diversity index over productive rearrangements. The clones in this table, taken by TCRdb from immuneACCESS, are in-frame only. Not every clone is retained; where verified, under half of the shortfall comes from an unresolved V gene, and the cause of the rest is unknown. V and J calls and clone size are those listed in that table; D and trimming were worked out from the DNA. The sample table records about 350,000 clones; more than 75% of these occur just once. Around 3% of the sample comes from the top ten.

About this clone itself: The antigen it recognizes is unknown. No clone much larger than this one lies a single base away; base qualities are absent.

Participants in the prospective study were aged about 18 to 95 years, lived in under 30 United States geographic areas, and enrolled through a virtual design. To assign participants to cohorts, the prospective study relied on clinical history that participants themselves reported in a screening survey and a study questionnaire. For ImmuneRACE Cohort 3, a participant was defined as recovered based on two consecutive negative NP/OP PCR tests, clearance by a healthcare professional, or resolution of symptoms. Each participant in the prospective study had whole blood, serum and a nasopharyngeal or oropharyngeal swab collected by mobile phlebotomists. Participants in the prospective study had the option to provide additional blood draws and questionnaires over a roughly 2-month period. Before DNA extraction, prospective study blood samples were shipped either frozen or at room temperature. The CDR1 and CDR2 encoded by the germline V gene are SGHRS and YFSETQ. The CDR3 goes from the cysteine to the phenylalanine over 13 residues. CDR3 DNA is the only sequence kept; it has 39 bases, read in frame from the first base. V is reduced by 3 bases and J by 8 bases, leaving a spacing of 12 bases between them.

The V and J segments used are TRBV5-1 and TRBJ2-1; the D region possibly corresponds to TRBD2 (6 bases align). The receptor comes from a woman between 25 and 40 years old who had recovered from COVID-19. What was sequenced was PBMCs or T cells enriched from blood (not recorded which). The bases are TGCGCCAGCAGCTCCGGGAGTGGGGATGAGCAGTTCTTC. Translated, it reads CASSSGSGDEQFF.